This T cell receptor beta chain came from a study of CD4 and CD8 cells across lung adenocarcinoma regions listed by TCRdb under 2018. Study-wide context: The study compared tumor centers with tumor margins to examine intratumor heterogeneity of the T cell receptor repertoire.

Donors were patients with localized lung adenocarcinoma, a subtype of non-small cell lung cancer. The samples were taken from the centers of localized lung adenocarcinomas. For TCR repertoire analysis, CD4+ T cells taken from tumor tissue were profiled apart from CD8+ T cells. To prepare the library, PCR was applied. Reads for this sample came from a HiSeq X Ten. TCRdb reran the public reads through fastp at Q25 and MiXCR, keeping productive beta chains. One record per CDR3 amino acid sequence lists the most common genes and DNA. The sample records under 13,000 distinct CDR3 sequences, 53% of which are singletons. The leading ten clones occupy approximately 19% of the sample. Spanning cysteine to phenylalanine, the CDR3 consists of 16 amino acids. Just the 48-base CDR3 DNA is kept, in frame starting at base 1. The germline V gene encodes CDR1 MNHEY and CDR2 SMNVEV (reference sequence). As to this clonotype: What antigen it recognizes has not been identified. One base away there is no much larger clone; base qualities are not given.

The origin of this receptor is a male donor with lung adenocarcinoma. The CD4 and CD8 labels of this study may be unreliable. Sample: CD4+ T cells from the center of a lung tumor. The cell subset or site label here, explained by the study, means: tumor center region. The sequence joins TRBV27 to TRBJ2-1, with TRBD1 matching 7 junction bases. The better agreement between TRBJ2-4 and the DNA end casts doubt on the J call. Here is the DNA: TGTGCCAGCCCTAAAGAGGGGGCGACGGCCAAAAACATTCAGTACTTC. Translated, it gives CASPKEGATAKNIQYF.